These T cell receptor beta chains were read from a single sample in a study of blood T cell repertoires in COVID-19. Only in-frame clones appear in the TCRdb table, and some are missing; sequencing was by immunoSEQ multiplex PCR. Among 25,000 to 30,000 clones, roughly 82% were seen once, and the ten largest hold roughly 2%. Input material: peripheral blood. The receptors come from an elderly man with active or convalescent COVID-19. Both conserved end residues are part of each CDR3. D genes are given only for firm matches. Not all rows give a size; the values are once, few, many and, for expanded clones, a class.

abundance | j_gene | d_gene | v_gene | CDR3aa | CDR3nt
once | TRBJ2-3 | TRBD2 | TRBV9 | CASSALLASSGGGAPTQYF | TGTGCCAGCAGCGCCCTGTTAGCGTCGTCAGGCGGGGGGGCCCCTACGCAGTATTTT
once | TRBJ1-4 | . | TRBV2 | CASSDRENEKLFF | TGTGCCAGCAGCGACAGAGAGAATGAAAAACTGTTTTTT
. | TRBJ2-7 | . | TRBV28 | CASSLGGGEPYEQYF | TGTGCCAGCAGTCTAGGGGGGGGTGAACCCTACGAGCAGTACTTC
once | TRBJ2-2 | TRBD2 | TRBV7-9 | CASRVAGANTGELFF | TGTGCCAGCAGAGTAGCGGGGGCGAACACCGGGGAGCTGTTTTTT
. | TRBJ2-5 | . | TRBV9 | CASSVQADQETQYF | TGTGCCAGCAGCGTACAGGCTGACCAAGAGACCCAGTACTTC
. | TRBJ2-5 | . | TRBV6-5 | CASSRDSYTETQYF | TGTGCCAGCAGTCGCGACTCCTATACAGAGACCCAGTACTTC
once | TRBJ1-2 | . | TRBV3-1/TRBV3-2 | CASSLEGWGVYGYTF | TGTGCCAGCAGCCTCGAGGGATGGGGAGTATATGGCTACACCTTC
. | TRBJ1-5 | . | TRBV28 | CASSLGGAAHQPQHF | TGTGCCAGCAGTTTAGGGGGCGCGGCTCATCAGCCCCAGCATTTT
. | TRBJ1-5 | . | TRBV5-6 | CASSLRGPSQPQHF | TGTGCCAGCAGCTTGAGAGGTCCCAGCCAGCCCCAGCATTTT
few | TRBJ2-7 | . | TRBV7-9 | CASSPNQGEQYF | TGTGCCAGCAGCCCCAACCAGGGCGAGCAGTACTTC
. | TRBJ2-1 | TRBD1 | TRBV11-2 | CASSWRGGASYNEQFF | TGTGCCAGCAGCTGGAGAGGGGGCGCCTCCTACAATGAGCAGTTCTTC
. | TRBJ1-5 | TRBD1 | TRBV19 | CASSDRGMGNQPQHF | TGTGCCAGTAGTGACAGGGGTATGGGAAATCAGCCCCAGCATTTT